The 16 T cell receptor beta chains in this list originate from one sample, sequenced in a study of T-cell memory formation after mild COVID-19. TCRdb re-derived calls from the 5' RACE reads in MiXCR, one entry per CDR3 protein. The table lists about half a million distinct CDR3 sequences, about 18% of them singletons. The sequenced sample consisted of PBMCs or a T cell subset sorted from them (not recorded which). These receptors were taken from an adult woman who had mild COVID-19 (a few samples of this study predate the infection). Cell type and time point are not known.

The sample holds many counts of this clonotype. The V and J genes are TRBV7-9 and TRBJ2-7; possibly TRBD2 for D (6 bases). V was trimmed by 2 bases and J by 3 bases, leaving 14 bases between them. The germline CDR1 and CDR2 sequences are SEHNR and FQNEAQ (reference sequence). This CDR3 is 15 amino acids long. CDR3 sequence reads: CASSLPPSGGYEQYF. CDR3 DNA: TGTGCCAGCAGCTTACCCCCCTCCGGGGGCTACGAGCAGTACTTC.

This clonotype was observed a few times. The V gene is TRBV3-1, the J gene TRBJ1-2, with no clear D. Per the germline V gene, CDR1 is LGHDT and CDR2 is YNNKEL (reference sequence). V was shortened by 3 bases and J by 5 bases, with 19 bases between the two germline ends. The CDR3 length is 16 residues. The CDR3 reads CASSQLPSMRGYGYTF. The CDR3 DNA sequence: TGTGCCAGCAGCCAGCTCCCTTCAATGCGGGGTTATGGCTACACCTTC.

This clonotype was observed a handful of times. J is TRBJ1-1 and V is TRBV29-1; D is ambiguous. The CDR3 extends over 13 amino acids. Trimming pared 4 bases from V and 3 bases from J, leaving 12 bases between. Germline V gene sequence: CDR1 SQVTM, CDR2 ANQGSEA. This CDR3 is CSVVKGGDTEAFF. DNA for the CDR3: TGCAGCGTTGTTAAAGGCGGGGACACTGAAGCTTTCTTT.

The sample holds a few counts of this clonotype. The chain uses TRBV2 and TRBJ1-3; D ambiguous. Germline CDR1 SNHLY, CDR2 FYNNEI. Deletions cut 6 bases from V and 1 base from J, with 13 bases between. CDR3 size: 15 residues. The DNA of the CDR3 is TGTGCCAGCAGCCCGGACGGGCGGTCTGGAAACACCATATATTTT. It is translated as CASSPDGRSGNTIYF. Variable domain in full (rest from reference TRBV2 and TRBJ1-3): EPEVTQTPSHQVTQMGQEVILRCVPISNHLYFYWYRQILGQKVEFLVSFYNNEISEKSEIFDDQFSVERPDGSNFTLKIRSTKLEDSAMYFCASSPDGRSGNTIYFGEGSWLTVV.

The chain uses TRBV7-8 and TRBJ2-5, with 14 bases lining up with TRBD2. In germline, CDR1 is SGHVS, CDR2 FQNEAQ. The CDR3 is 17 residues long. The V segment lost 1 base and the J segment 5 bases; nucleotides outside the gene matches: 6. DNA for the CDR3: TGTGCCAGCAGCTTAGGCCCGGGACTAGCGGGGGAGGAGACCCAGTACTTC. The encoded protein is CASSLGPGLAGEETQYF. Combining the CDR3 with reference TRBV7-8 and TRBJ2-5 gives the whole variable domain GAGVSQSPRYKVAKRGQDVALRCDPISGHVSLFWYQQALGQGPEFLTYFQNEAQLDKSGLPSDRFFAERPEGSVSTLKIQRTQQEDSAVYLCASSLGPGLAGEETQYFGPGTRLLVL.

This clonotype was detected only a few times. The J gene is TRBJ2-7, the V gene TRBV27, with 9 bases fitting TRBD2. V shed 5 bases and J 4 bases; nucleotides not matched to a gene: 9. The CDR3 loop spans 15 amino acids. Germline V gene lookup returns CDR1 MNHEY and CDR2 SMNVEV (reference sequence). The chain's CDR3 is CASSPEREALYEQYF. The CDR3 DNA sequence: TGTGCCAGCAGTCCGGAGCGGGAGGCCCTATACGAGCAGTACTTC.

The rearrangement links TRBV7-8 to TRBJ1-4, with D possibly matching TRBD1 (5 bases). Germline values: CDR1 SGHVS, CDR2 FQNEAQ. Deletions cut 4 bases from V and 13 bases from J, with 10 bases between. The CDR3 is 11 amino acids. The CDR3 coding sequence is TGTGCCAGCAGCTGGGGACTGCTACTGTTTTTT. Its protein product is CASSWGLLLFF.

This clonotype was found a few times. The CDR3 coding sequence is TGCAGTGCTGAGGGACAGGGCCCCAAAAACATTCAGTACTTC. This encodes CSAEGQGPKNIQYF. V gene TRBV20-1 combines with J gene TRBJ2-4; 9 nucleotides agree with TRBD1. This CDR3 spans 14 amino acids. Germline values: CDR1 DFQATT, CDR2 SNEGSKA (reference sequence). After removal of 5 bases from V and 2 bases from J, the junction contained 4 bases not matched to a gene.

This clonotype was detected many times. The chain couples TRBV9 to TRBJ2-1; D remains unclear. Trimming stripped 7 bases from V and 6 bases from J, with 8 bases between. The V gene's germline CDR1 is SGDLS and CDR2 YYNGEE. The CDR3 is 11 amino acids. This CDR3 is CASQQGNEQFF. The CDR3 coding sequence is TGTGCCAGCCAACAAGGCAATGAGCAGTTCTTC.

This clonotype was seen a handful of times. CDR3 sequence: CASSPHAAGQAHNYGYTF. CDR3 nucleotide sequence: TGCGCCAGCAGCCCCCACGCGGCCGGACAAGCACACAACTATGGCTACACCTTC. The gene calls are TRBV5-1 and TRBJ1-2; tentatively, D is TRBD1 (5 bases). This CDR3 comprises 18 residues. Germline assignment: CDR1 SGHRS and CDR2 YFSETQ. Trimming pared 4 bases from V and 2 bases from J, leaving 24 bases between. The full variable domain, its missing parts supplied by reference TRBV5-1 and TRBJ1-2, is KAGVTQTPRYLIKTRGQQVTLSCSPISGHRSVSWYQQTPGQGLQFLFEYFSETQRNKGNFPGRFSGRQFSNSRSEMNVSTLELGDSALYLCASSPHAAGQAHNYGYTFGSGTRLTVV.

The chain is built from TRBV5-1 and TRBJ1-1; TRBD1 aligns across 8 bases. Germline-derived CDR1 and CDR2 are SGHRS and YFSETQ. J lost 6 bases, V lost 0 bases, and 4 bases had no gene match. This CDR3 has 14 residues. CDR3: CASSLGQGIPEAFF. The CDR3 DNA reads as TGCGCCAGCAGCTTGGGACAGGGGATACCTGAAGCTTTCTTT.

The CDR3 nucleotides are TGTGCCAGCAGTTACTCGATCCCCCCCGTAAGCTTCAATGAGCAGTTCTTC. Protein sequence: CASSYSIPPVSFNEQFF. V usage is TRBV6-6 and J usage is TRBJ2-1; no reliable D call. The CDR3 extends over 17 amino acids. The germline CDR1 and CDR2 sequences are MNHNY and SVGAGI (reference sequence). The V end was cut by 0 bases, the J end by 6 bases, with 18 bases between.

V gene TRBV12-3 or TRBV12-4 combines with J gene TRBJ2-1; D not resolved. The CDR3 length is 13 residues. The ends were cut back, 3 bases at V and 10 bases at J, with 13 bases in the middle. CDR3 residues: CASSFLFSGEQFF. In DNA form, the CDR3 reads TGTGCCAGCAGTTTTCTATTTAGTGGCGAGCAGTTCTTC.

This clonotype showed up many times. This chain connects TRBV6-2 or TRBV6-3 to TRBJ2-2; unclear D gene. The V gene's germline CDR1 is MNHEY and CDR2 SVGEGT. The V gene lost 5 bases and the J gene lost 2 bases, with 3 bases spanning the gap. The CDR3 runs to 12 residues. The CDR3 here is CASSGNTGELFF. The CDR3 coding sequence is TGTGCCAGCAGTGGAAACACCGGGGAGCTGTTTTTT.

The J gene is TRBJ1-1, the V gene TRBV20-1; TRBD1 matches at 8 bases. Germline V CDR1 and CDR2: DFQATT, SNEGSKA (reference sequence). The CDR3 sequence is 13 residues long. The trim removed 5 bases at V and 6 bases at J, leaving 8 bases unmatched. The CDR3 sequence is CSASGQGRAEAFF. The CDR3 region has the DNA TGCAGTGCTTCCGGACAGGGAAGGGCTGAAGCTTTCTTT.

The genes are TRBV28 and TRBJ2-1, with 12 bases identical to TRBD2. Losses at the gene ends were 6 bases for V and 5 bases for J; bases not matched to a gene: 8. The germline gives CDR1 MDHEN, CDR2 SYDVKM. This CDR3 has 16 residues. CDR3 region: CASRQYRTSGNNEQFF. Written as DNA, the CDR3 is TGTGCCAGCAGACAATACCGGACTAGCGGGAACAATGAGCAGTTCTTC.